Below, 6 T cell receptor beta chains from the same sample are listed, as sequenced in a study of cytomegalovirus exposure and HLA in healthy donors. Data came from immunoSEQ multiplex PCR; TCRdb stores just in-frame clones and leaves some out. The repertoire has around 130,000 clones, roughly 91% of them found once; the top ten carry about 3.7%. The sample was PBMCs. These receptors were taken from a man under 40 in good health and CMV-seronegative.

V is TRBV7-9 and J is TRBJ2-5, with D possibly TRBD1 on 5 matching bases. The CDR3 extends over 15 amino acids. CDR1 and CDR2 from the germline V gene are SEHNR and FQNEAQ (reference sequence). The V end was cut by 0 bases, the J end by 1 base, with 9 bases between. In DNA form, the CDR3 reads TGTGCCAGCAGCTTAGCGGGGCTGGGCCAAGAGACCCAGTACTTC. This translates into CASSLAGLGQETQYF.

In this sample, this clone turned up a few times. This rearrangement joins TRBV5-6 to TRBJ2-7; 7 positions agree with TRBD1. CDR1 and CDR2 (germline): SGHDT, YYEEEE. With 3 bases clipped from V and 5 bases from J, the junction kept 20 bases outside the gene matches. The CDR3 is 18 amino acids. Here the CDR3 reads CASSSPLETGHGEHEQYF. DNA for the CDR3: TGTGCCAGCAGCTCCCCCCTCGAGACAGGGCATGGAGAACACGAGCAGTACTTC.

This chain uses TRBV7-2 with TRBJ1-1, with a tentative D call TRBD1 (5 bases). The V end was cut by 5 bases, the J end by 1 base, with 11 bases between. This CDR3 has 14 amino acids. Germline V gene data show CDR1 as SGHTA and CDR2 as FQGNSA. For the CDR3, the DNA is TGTGCCAGCAGCCACGTAGGGGCGAACACTGAAGCTTTCTTT. Its protein is CASSHVGANTEAFF.

The genes are TRBV6-5 and TRBJ1-2, with D maybe TRBD1 (6 bases). Germline CDR1 MNHEY, CDR2 SVGAGI. The CDR3 has 12 amino acids. V dropped 6 bases and J dropped 4 bases, with 9 bases sitting between them. CDR3 in amino acids: CASRRGIYGYTF. The CDR3 region has the DNA TGTGCCAGCAGGAGGGGGATCTATGGCTACACCTTC.

The J gene is TRBJ2-1, the V gene TRBV13; D might be TRBD1 (6 bases). There are 13 residues in the CDR3. Per the germline V gene, CDR1 is PRHDT and CDR2 is FYEKMQ (reference sequence). The ends were cut back, 1 base at V and 8 bases at J, with 9 bases in the middle. In DNA form, the CDR3 reads TGTGCCAGCAGCTTAGCCCACAGGGATGAGCAGTTCTTC. This codes for CASSLAHRDEQFF.

This chain links TRBV2 with TRBJ1-5; D gene uncertain. This CDR3 is built from 14 residues. Trimming shortened V by 4 bases and J by 7 bases, and 14 bases separated the two germline ends. Germline V CDR1 and CDR2: SNHLY, FYNNEI. CDR3 sequence: CASSVRPEGQPQHF. In DNA form, the CDR3 reads TGTGCCAGCAGTGTGAGGCCGGAAGGCCAGCCCCAGCATTTT.